The present entry profiles one T cell receptor beta chain with its context. Its antigen is as yet unknown. The data stem from a study of cytomegalovirus exposure and HLA in healthy donors. Points from the study as a whole: There was a cluster of highly shared sequence variants that was likely a sequencing artifact. Among TCR beta chains, those listed as cytomegalovirus-associated numbered roughly 150.

CDR3 length: 16 residues. J lost 5 bases, V lost 7 bases, and 14 bases had no gene match. The germline V gene encodes CDR1 MDHEN and CDR2 SYDVKM. Primers for the PCR totalled 60 Vbeta and 13 Jbeta. Clones were sequenced by immunoSEQ multiplex PCR, and TCRdb holds only the in-frame ones, with some missing. The data show some 140,000 clones, approximately 90% seen once. The chain employs TRBV28 and TRBJ1-2; 9 bases are shared with TRBD1. The source material was PBMCs. The TCR originated in a woman aged 30 to 39 in good health and CMV-seronegative. The CDR3 is CASTPAGTGREYGYTF. The DNA of the CDR3 is TGTGCCAGCACCCCAGCAGGGACAGGGCGGGAGTATGGCTACACCTTC.